Given below is one T cell receptor (beta chain) in context. Additional DNA sequences in this sample encode the identical CDR3. Profiled with immunoSEQ multiplex PCR; TCRdb holds only in-frame clones, not every one. Of 260,000 or so clones in the sample, roughly 85% were seen once. This record comes from a study of blood T cell repertoires in COVID-19. Researchers sorted participants into cohorts using their self-reported clinical history. Donors in Cohort 3 who had recovered were those with two negative PCRs, healthcare professional clearance, or resolution of their symptoms. Per the germline V gene, CDR1 is LNHDA and CDR2 is SQIVND (reference sequence). CDR3 length equals 14 residues. V lost 3 bases, J lost 0 bases, and 6 bases lay in between.

The sequencing input was PBMCs or T cells enriched from blood (not recorded which). This sequence originates from a woman between 45 and 60 years old who had recovered from COVID-19. V gene TRBV19 combines with J gene TRBJ2-1; the D is unclear. CDR3 residues: CASSILSSYNEQFF. CDR3 coding DNA: TGTGCCAGTAGTATCCTAAGCTCCTACAATGAGCAGTTCTTC.